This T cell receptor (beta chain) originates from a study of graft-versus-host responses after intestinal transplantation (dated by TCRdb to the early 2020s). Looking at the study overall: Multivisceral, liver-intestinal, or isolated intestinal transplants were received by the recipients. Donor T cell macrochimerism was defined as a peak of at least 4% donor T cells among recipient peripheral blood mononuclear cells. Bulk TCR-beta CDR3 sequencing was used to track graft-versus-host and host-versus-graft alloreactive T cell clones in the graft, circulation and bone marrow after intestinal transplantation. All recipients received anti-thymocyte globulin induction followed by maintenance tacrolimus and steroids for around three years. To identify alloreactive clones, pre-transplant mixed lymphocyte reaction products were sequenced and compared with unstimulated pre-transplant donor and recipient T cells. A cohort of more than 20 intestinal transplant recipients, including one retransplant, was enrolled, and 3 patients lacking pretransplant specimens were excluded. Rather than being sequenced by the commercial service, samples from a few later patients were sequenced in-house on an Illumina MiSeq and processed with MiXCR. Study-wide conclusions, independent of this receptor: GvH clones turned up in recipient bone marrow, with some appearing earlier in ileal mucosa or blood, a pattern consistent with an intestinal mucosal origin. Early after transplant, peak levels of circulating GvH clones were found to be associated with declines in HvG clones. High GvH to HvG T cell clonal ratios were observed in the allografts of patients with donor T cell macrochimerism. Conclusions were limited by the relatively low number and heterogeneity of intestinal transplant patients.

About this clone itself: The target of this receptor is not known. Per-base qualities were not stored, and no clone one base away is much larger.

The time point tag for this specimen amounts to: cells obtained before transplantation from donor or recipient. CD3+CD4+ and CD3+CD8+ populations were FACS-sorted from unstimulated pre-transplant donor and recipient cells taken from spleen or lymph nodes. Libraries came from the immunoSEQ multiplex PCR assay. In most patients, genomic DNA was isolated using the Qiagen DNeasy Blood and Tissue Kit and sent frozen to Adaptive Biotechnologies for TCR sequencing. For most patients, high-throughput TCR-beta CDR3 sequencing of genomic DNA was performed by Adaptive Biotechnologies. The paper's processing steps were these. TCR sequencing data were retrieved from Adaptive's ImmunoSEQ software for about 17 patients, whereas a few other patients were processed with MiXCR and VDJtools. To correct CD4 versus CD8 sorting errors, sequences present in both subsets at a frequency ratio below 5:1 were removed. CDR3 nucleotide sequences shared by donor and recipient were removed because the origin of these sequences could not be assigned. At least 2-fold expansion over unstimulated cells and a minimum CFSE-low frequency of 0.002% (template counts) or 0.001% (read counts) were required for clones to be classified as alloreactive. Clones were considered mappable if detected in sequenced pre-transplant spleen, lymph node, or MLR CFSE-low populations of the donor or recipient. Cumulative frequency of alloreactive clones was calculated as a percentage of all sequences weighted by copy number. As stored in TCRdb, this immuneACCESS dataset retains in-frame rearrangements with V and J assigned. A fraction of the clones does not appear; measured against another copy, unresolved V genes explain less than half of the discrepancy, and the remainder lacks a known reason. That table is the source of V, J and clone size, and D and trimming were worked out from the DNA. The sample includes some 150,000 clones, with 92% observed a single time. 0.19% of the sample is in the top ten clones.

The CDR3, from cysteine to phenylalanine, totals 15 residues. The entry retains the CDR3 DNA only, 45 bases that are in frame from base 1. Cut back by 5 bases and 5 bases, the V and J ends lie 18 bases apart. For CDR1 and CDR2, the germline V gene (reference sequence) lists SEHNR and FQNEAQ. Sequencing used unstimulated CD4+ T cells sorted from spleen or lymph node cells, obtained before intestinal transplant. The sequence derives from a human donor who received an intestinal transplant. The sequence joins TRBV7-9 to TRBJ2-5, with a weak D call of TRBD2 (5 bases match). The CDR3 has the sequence CASSPLLGPGETQYF. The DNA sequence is TGTGCCAGCAGCCCACTCCTCGGCCCGGGGGAGACCCAGTACTTC.